This note documents a single T cell receptor beta chain sequence. Per the original methods: Cell counts per sample came from amplifying reference gene primers. TCRdb keeps only in-frame clones here, not all; method: immunoSEQ multiplex PCR. Clone size and V and J calls were adopted from that table, with D and trimming inferred from the DNA. The data show about 130,000 clones, approximately 83% seen once. The data are from a study of blood T cell repertoires in COVID-19. The CDR3 loop spans 11 amino acids. Trimming shortened V by 3 bases and J by 2 bases, and 2 bases separated the two germline ends. Germline V gene sequence: CDR1 MNHNS, CDR2 SASEGT.

The rearrangement joins TRBV6-1 to TRBJ2-7, with no clear D. The sequenced sample was peripheral blood. The origin of this receptor is a woman older than 75 with acute or convalescent COVID-19. This CDR3 is CASSDTYEQYF. CDR3 bases: TGTGCCAGCAGTGACACCTACGAGCAGTACTTC.